This T cell receptor beta chain was sequenced for a study of somatic mutations in cytotoxic T cells in rheumatoid arthritis. Repertoires were generated with immunoSEQ multiplex PCR, while TCRdb's copy carries only in-frame clones and drops some. The sample consists of about 15,000 clones, approximately 90% of them appearing once. The V gene's germline CDR1 is SGHAT and CDR2 FQNNGV. V lost 0 bases, J lost 8 bases, and 8 bases stayed unmatched. CDR3 length: 16 residues. Sequenced: CD4+ T cells sorted from blood. This clonotype originated in a man in his 70s with rheumatoid arthritis. The rearrangement uses TRBV11-2 and TRBJ1-4; 8 nucleotides align to TRBD1. CDR3 sequence reads: CASSLDQWTGREKLFF. The CDR3 DNA reads TGTGCCAGCAGCTTAGATCAGTGGACAGGGCGCGAAAAACTGTTTTTT.